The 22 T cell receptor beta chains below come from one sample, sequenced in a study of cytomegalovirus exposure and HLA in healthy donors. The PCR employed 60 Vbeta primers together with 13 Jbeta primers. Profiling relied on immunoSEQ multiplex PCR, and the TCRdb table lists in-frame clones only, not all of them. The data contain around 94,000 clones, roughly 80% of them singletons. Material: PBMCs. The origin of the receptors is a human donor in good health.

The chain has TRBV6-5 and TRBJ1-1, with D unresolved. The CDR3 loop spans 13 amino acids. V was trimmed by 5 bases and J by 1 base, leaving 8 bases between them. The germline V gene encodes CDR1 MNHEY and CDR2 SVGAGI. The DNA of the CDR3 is TGTGCCAGCAGTCAAAGGAGGAACACTGAAGCTTTCTTT. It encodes CASSQRRNTEAFF.

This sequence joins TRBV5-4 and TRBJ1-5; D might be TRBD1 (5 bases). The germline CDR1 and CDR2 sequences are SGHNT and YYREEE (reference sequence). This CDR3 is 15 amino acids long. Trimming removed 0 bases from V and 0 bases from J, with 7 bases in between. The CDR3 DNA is TGTGCCAGCAGCTTGGCGGGGGTTAGCAATCAGCCCCAGCATTTT. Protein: CASSLAGVSNQPQHF.

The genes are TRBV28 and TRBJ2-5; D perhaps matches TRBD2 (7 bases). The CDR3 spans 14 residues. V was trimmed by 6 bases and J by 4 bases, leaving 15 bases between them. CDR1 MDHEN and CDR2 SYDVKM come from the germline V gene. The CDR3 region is CASSKGGVSETQYF. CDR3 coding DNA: TGTGCCAGCAGCAAGGGGGGGGTATCAGAGACCCAGTACTTC.

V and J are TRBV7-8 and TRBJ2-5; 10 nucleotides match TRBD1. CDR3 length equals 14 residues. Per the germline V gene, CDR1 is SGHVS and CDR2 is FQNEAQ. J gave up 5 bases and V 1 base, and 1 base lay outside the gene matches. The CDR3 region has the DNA TGTGCCAGCAGCTTAGTGGACAGGGGGGAGACCCAGTACTTC. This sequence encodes CASSLVDRGETQYF. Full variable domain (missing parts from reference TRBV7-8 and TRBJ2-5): GAGVSQSPRYKVAKRGQDVALRCDPISGHVSLFWYQQALGQGPEFLTYFQNEAQLDKSGLPSDRFFAERPEGSVSTLKIQRTQQEDSAVYLCASSLVDRGETQYFGPGTRLLVL.

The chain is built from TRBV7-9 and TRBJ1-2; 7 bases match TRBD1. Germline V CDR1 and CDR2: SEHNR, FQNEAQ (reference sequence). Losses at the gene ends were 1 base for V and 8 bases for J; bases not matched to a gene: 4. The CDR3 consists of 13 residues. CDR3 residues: CASSLELDRGYTF. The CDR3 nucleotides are TGTGCCAGCAGCTTAGAACTGGACAGGGGCTACACCTTC.

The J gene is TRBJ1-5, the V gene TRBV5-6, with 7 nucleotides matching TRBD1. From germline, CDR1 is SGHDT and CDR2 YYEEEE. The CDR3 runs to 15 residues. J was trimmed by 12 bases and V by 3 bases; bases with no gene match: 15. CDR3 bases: TGTGCCAGCAGCTCCTTACAGGGGTCCGCCGTGGTCCAGCATTTT. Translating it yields CASSSLQGSAVVQHF.

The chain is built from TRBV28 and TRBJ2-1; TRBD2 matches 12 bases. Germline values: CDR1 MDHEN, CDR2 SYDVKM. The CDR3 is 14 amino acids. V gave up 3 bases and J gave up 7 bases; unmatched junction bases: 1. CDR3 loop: CASSFLAGGNEQFF. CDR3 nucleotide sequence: TGTGCCAGCAGTTTCCTAGCGGGGGGGAATGAGCAGTTCTTC.

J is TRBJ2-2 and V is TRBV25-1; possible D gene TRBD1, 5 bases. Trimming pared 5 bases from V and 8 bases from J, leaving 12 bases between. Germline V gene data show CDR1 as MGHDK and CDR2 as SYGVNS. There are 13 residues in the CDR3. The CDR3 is CASSQKRGGELFF. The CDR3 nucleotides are TGTGCCAGCAGTCAGAAAAGGGGAGGGGAGCTGTTTTTT.

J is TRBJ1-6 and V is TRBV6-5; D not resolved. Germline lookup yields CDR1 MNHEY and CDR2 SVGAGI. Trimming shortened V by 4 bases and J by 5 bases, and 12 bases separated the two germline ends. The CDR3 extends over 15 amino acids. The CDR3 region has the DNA TGTGCCAGCAGTTCTCTTTTGCGTAATAATTCACCCCTCCACTTT. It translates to CASSSLLRNNSPLHF.

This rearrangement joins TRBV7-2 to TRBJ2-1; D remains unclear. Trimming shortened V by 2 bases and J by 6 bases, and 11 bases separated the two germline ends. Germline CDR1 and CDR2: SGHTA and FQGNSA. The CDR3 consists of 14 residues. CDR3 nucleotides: TGTGCCAGCAGCTTAATAGTAGAGCGCAATGAGCAGTTCTTC. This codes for CASSLIVERNEQFF.

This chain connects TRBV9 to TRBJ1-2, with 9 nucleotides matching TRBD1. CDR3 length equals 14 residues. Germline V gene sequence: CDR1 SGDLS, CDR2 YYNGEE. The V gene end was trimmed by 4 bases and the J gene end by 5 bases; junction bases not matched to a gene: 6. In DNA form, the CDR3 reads TGTGCCAGCAGCTCAACCGGGACAGGGTATGGCTACACCTTC. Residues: CASSSTGTGYGYTF.

The CDR3 sequence: CASSLAGHRGTQYF. The CDR3, as DNA: TGTGCCAGCAGCTTAGCGGGACACAGAGGTACGCAGTATTTT. The chain carries TRBV7-2 and TRBJ2-3; D perhaps matches TRBD1 (6 bases). Trimming stripped 0 bases from V and 8 bases from J, with 12 bases between. Germline CDR1 reads SGHTA; CDR2 reads FQGNSA. There are 14 residues in the CDR3.

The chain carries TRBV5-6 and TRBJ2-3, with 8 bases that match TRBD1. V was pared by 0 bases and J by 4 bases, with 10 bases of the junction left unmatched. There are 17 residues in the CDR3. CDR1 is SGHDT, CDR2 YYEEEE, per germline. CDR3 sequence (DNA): TGTGCCAGCAGCTTGGCTGGGGGGACAGGAAAGTCAGATACGCAGTATTTT. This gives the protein CASSLAGGTGKSDTQYF.

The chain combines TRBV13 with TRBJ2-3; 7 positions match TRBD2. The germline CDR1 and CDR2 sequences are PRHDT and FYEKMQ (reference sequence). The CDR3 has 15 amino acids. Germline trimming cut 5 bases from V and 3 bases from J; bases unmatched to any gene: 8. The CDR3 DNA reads TGTGCCAGCAGCACCTCCGGGACTAATACAGATACGCAGTATTTT. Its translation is CASSTSGTNTDTQYF.

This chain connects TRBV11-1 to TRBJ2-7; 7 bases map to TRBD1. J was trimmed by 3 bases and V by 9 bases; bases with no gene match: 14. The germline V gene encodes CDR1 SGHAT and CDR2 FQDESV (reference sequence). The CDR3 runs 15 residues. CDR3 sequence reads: CASQSRLTGNYEQYF. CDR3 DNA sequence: TGTGCCAGTCAATCCCGGCTGACAGGGAACTACGAGCAGTACTTC.

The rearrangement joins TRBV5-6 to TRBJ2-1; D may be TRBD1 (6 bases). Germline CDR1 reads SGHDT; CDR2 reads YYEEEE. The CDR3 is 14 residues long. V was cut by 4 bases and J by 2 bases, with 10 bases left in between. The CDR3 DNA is TGTGCCAGCAGCGTTACAGGGACCTACAATGAGCAGTTCTTC. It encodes CASSVTGTYNEQFF.

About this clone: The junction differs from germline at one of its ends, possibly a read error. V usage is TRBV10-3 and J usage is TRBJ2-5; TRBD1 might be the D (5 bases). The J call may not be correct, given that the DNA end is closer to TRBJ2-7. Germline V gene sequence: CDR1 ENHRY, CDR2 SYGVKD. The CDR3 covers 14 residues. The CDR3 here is CAISQSGKDYEQYF. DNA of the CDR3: TGTGCCATCAGTCAGTCAGGGAAAGACTACGAGCAGTACTTC.

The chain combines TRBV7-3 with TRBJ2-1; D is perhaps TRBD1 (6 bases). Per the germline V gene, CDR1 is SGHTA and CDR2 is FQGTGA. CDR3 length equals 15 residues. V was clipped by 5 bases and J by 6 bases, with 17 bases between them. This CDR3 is CASSLSGTKSNEQFF. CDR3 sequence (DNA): TGTGCCAGCAGCCTTTCTGGGACAAAAAGCAATGAGCAGTTCTTC.

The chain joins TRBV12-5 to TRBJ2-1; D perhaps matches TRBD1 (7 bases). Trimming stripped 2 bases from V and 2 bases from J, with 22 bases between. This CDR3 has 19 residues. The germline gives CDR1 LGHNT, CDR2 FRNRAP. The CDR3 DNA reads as TGTGCTAGTGGTTTGCCCGGTTCTCGGGCAGGGGGGCCCTACAATGAGCAGTTCTTC. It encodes CASGLPGSRAGGPYNEQFF.

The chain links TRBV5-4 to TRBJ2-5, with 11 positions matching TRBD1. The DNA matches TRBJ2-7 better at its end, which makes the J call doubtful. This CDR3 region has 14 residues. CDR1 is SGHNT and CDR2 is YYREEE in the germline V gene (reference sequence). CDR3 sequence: CASSSWDRGAEQYF. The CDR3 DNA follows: TGTGCCAGCAGCTCCTGGGACAGGGGGGCCGAGCAGTACTTC.

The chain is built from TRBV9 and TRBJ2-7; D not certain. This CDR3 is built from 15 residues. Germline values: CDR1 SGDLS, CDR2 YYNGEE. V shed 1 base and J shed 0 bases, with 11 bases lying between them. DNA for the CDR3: TGTGCCAGCAGCGTATCCTCGGTTAGCTCCTACGAGCAGTACTTC. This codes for CASSVSSVSSYEQYF.

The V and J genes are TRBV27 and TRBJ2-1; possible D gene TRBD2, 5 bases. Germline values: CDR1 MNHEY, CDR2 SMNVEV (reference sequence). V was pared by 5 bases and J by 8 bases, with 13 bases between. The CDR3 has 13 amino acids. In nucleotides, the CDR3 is TGTGCCAGCAGTCCGGGATGGCTCGATGAGCAGTTCTTC. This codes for CASSPGWLDEQFF.